This T cell receptor (beta chain) is drawn from a study of T cell repertoires in cytomegalovirus infection. Turning to the study itself: Indicated by public TCR beta signatures were CMV infection and matching HLA type.

Each CDR3 protein gets one entry after TCRdb re-called the reads with MiXCR. The table lists roughly 860,000 distinct CDR3 sequences, less than 35% of them singletons. Overall study findings and caveats: HLA-C-restricted CMV-specific TCR beta clonotypes were dominant in the ex vivo response. Summed frequency of public TCR beta families distinguished CMV carriers with the relevant HLA.

This clonotype has only a few counts. Antigen: not known. Trimming took off 2 bases at V and 5 bases at J, with 23 bases between the two ends. There are 18 residues in the CDR3. Germline V CDR1 and CDR2: SGHAT, FQNNGV. The gene calls are TRBV11-2 and TRBJ2-3; D remains ambiguous. The specimen was cultured CD8+ T cells from PBMCs, collected from culture after CMV antigen stimulation. This clonotype was obtained from a human donor in good health (CMV status not recorded). Some clones in this sample may be carry-over from other donors' samples. CDR3 residues: CASSLRRSSQVIGDTQYF. The CDR3 nucleotides read TGTGCCAGCAGCTTACGTCGATCGTCGCAGGTTATAGGAGATACGCAGTATTTT. Together with reference TRBV11-2 and TRBJ2-3, the CDR3 gives the full variable domain: EAGVAQSPRYKIIEKRQSVAFWCNPISGHATLYWYQQILGQGPKLLIQFQNNGVVDDSQLPKDRFSAERLKGVDSTLKIQPAKLEDSAVYLCASSLRRSSQVIGDTQYFGPGTRLTVL.